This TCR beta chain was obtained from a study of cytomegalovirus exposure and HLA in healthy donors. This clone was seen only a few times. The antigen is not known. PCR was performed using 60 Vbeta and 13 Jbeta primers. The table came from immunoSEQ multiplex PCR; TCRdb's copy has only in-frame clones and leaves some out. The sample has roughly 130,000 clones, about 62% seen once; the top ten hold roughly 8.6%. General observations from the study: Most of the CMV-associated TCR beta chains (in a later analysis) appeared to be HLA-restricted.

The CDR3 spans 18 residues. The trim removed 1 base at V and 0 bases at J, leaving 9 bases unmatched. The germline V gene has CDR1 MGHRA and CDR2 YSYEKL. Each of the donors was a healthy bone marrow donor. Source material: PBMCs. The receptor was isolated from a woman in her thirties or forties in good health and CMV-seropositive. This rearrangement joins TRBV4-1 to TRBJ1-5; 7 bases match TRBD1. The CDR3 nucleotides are TGCGCCAGCAGCCAAGTCCGGGACAGTGAAAATAGCAATCAGCCCCAGCATTTT. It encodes CASSQVRDSENSNQPQHF.